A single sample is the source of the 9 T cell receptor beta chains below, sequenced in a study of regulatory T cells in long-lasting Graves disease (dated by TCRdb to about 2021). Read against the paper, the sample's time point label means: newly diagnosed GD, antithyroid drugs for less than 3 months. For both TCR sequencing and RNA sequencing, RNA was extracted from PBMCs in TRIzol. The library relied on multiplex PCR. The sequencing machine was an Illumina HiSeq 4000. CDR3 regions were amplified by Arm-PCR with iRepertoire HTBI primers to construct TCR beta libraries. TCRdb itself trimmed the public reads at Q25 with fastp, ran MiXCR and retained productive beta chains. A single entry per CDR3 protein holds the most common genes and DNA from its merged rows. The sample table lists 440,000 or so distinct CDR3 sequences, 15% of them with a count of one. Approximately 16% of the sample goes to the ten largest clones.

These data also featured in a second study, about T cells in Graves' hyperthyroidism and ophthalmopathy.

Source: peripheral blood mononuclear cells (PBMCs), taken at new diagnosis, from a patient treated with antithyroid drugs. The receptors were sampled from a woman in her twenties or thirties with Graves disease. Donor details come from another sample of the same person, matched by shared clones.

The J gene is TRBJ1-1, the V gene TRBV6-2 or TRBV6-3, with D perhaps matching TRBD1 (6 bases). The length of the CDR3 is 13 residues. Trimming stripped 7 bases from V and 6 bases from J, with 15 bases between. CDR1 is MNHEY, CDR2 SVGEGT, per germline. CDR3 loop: CASIRGGGAEAFF. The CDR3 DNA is TGTGCCAGCATAAGGGGGGGGGGGGCTGAAGCTTTCTTT.

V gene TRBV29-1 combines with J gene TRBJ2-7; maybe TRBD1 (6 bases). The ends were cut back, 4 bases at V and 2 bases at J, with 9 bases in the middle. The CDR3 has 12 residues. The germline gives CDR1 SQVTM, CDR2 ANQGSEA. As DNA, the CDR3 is TGCAGCGTTGTTGCAGGGGCCTACGAGCAGTACTTC. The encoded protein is CSVVAGAYEQYF.

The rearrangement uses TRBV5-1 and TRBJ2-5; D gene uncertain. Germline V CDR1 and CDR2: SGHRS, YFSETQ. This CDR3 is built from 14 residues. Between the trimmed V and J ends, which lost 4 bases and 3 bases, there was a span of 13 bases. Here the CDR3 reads CASSPRREEETQYF. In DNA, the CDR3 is TGCGCCAGCAGCCCCCGGAGAGAGGAAGAGACCCAGTACTTC.

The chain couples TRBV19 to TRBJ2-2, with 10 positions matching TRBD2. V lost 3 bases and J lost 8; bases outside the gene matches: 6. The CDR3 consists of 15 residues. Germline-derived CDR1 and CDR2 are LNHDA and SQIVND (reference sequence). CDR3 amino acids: CASSMASGSYGELFF. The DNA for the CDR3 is TGTGCCAGTAGTATGGCTAGCGGGAGCTATGGGGAGCTGTTTTTT.

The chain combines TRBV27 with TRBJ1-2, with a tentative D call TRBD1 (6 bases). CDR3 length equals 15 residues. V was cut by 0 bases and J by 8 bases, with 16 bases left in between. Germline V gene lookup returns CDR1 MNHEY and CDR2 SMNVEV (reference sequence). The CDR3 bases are TGTGCCAGCAGTTTATCGTCCGGGGGCAGCTACGGCTACACCTTC. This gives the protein CASSLSSGGSYGYTF.

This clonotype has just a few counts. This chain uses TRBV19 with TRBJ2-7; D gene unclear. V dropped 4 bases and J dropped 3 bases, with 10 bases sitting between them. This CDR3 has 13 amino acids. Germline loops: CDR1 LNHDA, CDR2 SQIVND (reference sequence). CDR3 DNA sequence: TGTGCCAGTAGTAGGCCGGAACGCTACGAGCAGTACTTC. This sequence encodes CASSRPERYEQYF.

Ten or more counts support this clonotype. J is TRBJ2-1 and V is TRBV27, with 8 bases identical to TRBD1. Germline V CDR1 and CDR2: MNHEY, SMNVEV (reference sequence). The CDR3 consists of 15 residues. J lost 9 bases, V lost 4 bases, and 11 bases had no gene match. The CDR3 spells CASSSGTGGWGEQFF. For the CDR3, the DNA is TGTGCCAGCAGTTCCGGGACAGGCGGATGGGGTGAGCAGTTCTTC.

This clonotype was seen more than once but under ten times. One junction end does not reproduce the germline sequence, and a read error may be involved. CDR3 region: CAGSGDPPSTGELFF. As DNA, the CDR3 is TGTGCCGGCAGCGGGGACCCTCCTTCCACCGGGGAGCTGTTTTTT. This chain links TRBV5-5 with TRBJ2-2, with 7 bases that match TRBD2. The V gene's germline CDR1 is SGHKS and CDR2 YYEKEE (reference sequence). The CDR3 length is 15 residues. Combining the CDR3 with reference TRBV5-5 and TRBJ2-2 gives the whole variable domain DAGVTQSPTHLIKTRGQQVTLRCSPISGHKSVSWYQQVLGQGPQFIFQYYEKEERGRGNFPDRFSARQFPNYSSELNVNALLLGDSALYLCAGSGDPPSTGELFFGEGSRLTVL.

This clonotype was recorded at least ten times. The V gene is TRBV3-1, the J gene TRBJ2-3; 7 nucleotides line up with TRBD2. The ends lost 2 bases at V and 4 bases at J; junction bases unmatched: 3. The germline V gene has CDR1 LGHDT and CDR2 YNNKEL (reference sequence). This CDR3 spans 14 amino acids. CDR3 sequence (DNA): TGTGCCAGCAGCCAATGGGGGAGGGCAGATACGCAGTATTTT. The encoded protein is CASSQWGRADTQYF.